Presented here are 31 T cell receptor beta chains from one specimen sequenced in a study of blood T cell repertoires in COVID-19. Data came from immunoSEQ multiplex PCR; TCRdb stores just in-frame clones and leaves some out. The repertoire holds about 260,000 clones, with 91% as singletons. The specimen sequenced was peripheral blood. The receptors stem from a person aged 18 to 30 with COVID-19, enrolled during active disease.

The chain has TRBV10-2 and TRBJ2-7; 11 bases line up with TRBD1. The CDR3 runs 13 residues. Unmatched junction bases numbered 3, after V lost 8 bases and J lost 3 bases. Per the germline V gene, CDR1 is WSHSY and CDR2 is SAAADI. CDR3 sequence (DNA): TGCGCCAGCGGGACAGGGGGTTTCTACGAGCAGTACTTC. Its translation is CASGTGGFYEQYF.

V and J are TRBV24-1 and TRBJ2-1; tentatively, D is TRBD2 (6 bases). Per germline, CDR1 KGHDR and CDR2 SFDVKD. With 8 bases removed from V and 6 bases from J, the gap between germline ends came to 13 bases. CDR3 length: 13 amino acids. The CDR3 nucleotides read TGTGCCACCATGGAGGGGATGGGCAATGAGCAGTTCTTC. This sequence encodes CATMEGMGNEQFF.

V is TRBV27 and J is TRBJ1-6; 7 bases align to TRBD1. The CDR3 length is 13 residues. Trimming at V came to 7 bases and at J to 6 bases, leaving 3 bases not matched to a gene. Germline-derived CDR1 and CDR2 are MNHEY and SMNVEV (reference sequence). CDR3 sequence: CASMGQLNSPLHF. The CDR3 DNA reads TGTGCCAGCATGGGACAGCTTAATTCACCCCTCCACTTT.

The chain recombines TRBV24-1 with TRBJ2-1, with D possibly matching TRBD2 (6 bases). The V and J ends lost 5 bases and 8 bases respectively, with 21 bases between them. The germline V gene has CDR1 KGHDR and CDR2 SFDVKD. The CDR3 length is 16 residues. The CDR3 loop is CATSGAGGFRTYEQFF. DNA of the CDR3: TGTGCCACCAGTGGAGCGGGTGGCTTCCGTACCTATGAGCAGTTCTTC.

Points on this clone: Other nucleotide sequences in the sample specify the same CDR3. V is TRBV12-5 and J is TRBJ2-2, with D tentatively TRBD2 (5 bases). The V and J ends lost 2 bases and 0 bases respectively, with 7 bases between them. Germline V gene lookup returns CDR1 LGHNT and CDR2 FRNRAP. The CDR3 is 15 residues long. The CDR3 here is CASGLSGANTGELFF. The CDR3 DNA reads TGTGCTAGTGGTTTGAGCGGAGCGAACACCGGGGAGCTGTTTTTT.

The rearrangement links TRBV6-2 or TRBV6-3 to TRBJ2-2; D not resolved. The CDR3 contains 12 residues. Trimming removed 2 bases at V and 8 bases at J, with 6 bases between. Looked up from germline, CDR1 is MNHEY and CDR2 is SVGEGT. CDR3 nucleotides: TGTGCCAGCAGTTACCCCCCTGGGGAGCTGTTTTTT. This sequence encodes CASSYPPGELFF.

The V call is TRBV7-3, the J call TRBJ2-3; a weak D match, TRBD2 (5 bases). The CDR3 extends over 13 amino acids. Germline V gene lookup returns CDR1 SGHTA and CDR2 FQGTGA. With 4 bases removed from V and 4 bases from J, the gap between germline ends came to 9 bases. CDR3 amino acids: CASSSDSSDTQYF. Written as DNA, the CDR3 is TGTGCCAGCAGCTCGGACTCCTCAGATACGCAGTATTTT.

The V and J genes are TRBV18 and TRBJ2-1; D is uncertain. Trimming left V 2 bases short and J 5 bases short, with 13 bases between. The CDR3 spans 15 residues. In germline, CDR1 is KGHSH, CDR2 LQKENI. DNA for the CDR3: TGTGCCAGCTCACCAGATCCCCCGAGAGACAATGAGCAGTTCTTC. Protein product: CASSPDPPRDNEQFF.

The genes are TRBV24-1 and TRBJ2-3; 9 bases match TRBD1. Germline V gene data show CDR1 as KGHDR and CDR2 as SFDVKD. J gave up 4 bases and V 5 bases, and 9 bases lay outside the gene matches. The CDR3 has 16 amino acids. CDR3 sequence (DNA): TGTGCCACCAGTGCCACTTCGGGACAGGGCCCAGATACGCAGTATTTT. Translating it yields CATSATSGQGPDTQYF.

The rearrangement uses TRBV5-1 and TRBJ1-1; D is uncertain. Germline lookup yields CDR1 SGHRS and CDR2 YFSETQ. Trimming left V 4 bases short and J 4 bases short, with 8 bases between. The CDR3 is 12 residues long. CDR3 amino acids: CASSLDLTEAFF. CDR3 DNA: TGCGCCAGCAGCCTAGACCTCACTGAAGCTTTCTTT.

V gene TRBV5-1 combines with J gene TRBJ2-7; the match to TRBD1 covers 9 bases. CDR3 length equals 15 residues. V was clipped by 0 bases and J by 2 bases; unmatched bases: 3. Germline V gene sequence: CDR1 SGHRS, CDR2 YFSETQ. CDR3 sequence (DNA): TGCGCCAGCAGCTTGGGACAGGGGGTGCCCTACGAGCAGTACTTC. It specifies CASSLGQGVPYEQYF.

The J gene is TRBJ2-1, the V gene TRBV11-3; TRBD2 matches 8 bases. Germline CDR1 and CDR2: SGHNT and YENEEA. CDR3 length: 16 amino acids. With V trimmed by 1 base and J by 4 bases, 6 bases remained unmatched. The CDR3 DNA sequence: TGTGCCAGCAGCTTAGGTGACAGCGGGAGATACAATGAGCAGTTCTTC. Translated, it gives CASSLGDSGRYNEQFF.

The chain couples TRBV18 to TRBJ1-1, with TRBD1 identical over 8 bases. The CDR3 has 17 amino acids. V lost 0 bases, J lost 3 bases, and 9 bases stayed unmatched. CDR1 and CDR2 from the germline V gene are KGHSH and LQKENI. For the CDR3, the DNA is TGTGCCAGCTCACCACCCGGAGAGACAGGGGACGACACTGAAGCTTTCTTT. Translated: CASSPPGETGDDTEAFF.

The rearrangement joins TRBV7-2 to TRBJ2-7; TRBD2 matches 8 bases. The J segment lost 6 bases and the V segment lost 5 bases, leaving 12 bases of the junction unmatched. CDR3 length: 15 amino acids. Germline CDR1 and CDR2: SGHTA and FQGNSA. The CDR3 is CASSPLGLASAEQYF. The DNA of the CDR3 is TGTGCCAGCAGCCCACTTGGACTAGCCTCCGCCGAGCAGTACTTC.

V gene TRBV19 combines with J gene TRBJ2-3; D possibly corresponds to TRBD2 (5 bases). The germline V and J ends were trimmed by 5 bases and 2 bases, with 14 bases remaining between them. CDR3 length: 15 amino acids. Germline values: CDR1 LNHDA, CDR2 SQIVND (reference sequence). In nucleotides, the CDR3 is TGTGCCAGTAGTCTCCTGGGGAGTACCACAGATACGCAGTATTTT. This translates into CASSLLGSTTDTQYF.

The chain couples TRBV4-3 to TRBJ1-5; D not resolved. The CDR3 contains 13 residues. Germline V gene lookup returns CDR1 LGHNA and CDR2 YSLEER. Trimming left V 0 bases short and J 7 bases short, with 7 bases between. In nucleotides, the CDR3 is TGCGCCAGCAGCCAAGATCCAGTCCAGCCCCAGCATTTT. It encodes CASSQDPVQPQHF.

This chain uses TRBV11-2 with TRBJ2-3; D might be TRBD2 (7 bases). The CDR3 covers 15 residues. Germline lookup yields CDR1 SGHAT and CDR2 FQNNGV. Trimming left V 3 bases short and J 1 base short, with 11 bases between. CDR3 protein: CASSFVGGGTDTQYF. The CDR3, as DNA: TGTGCCAGCAGCTTCGTAGGGGGGGGCACAGATACGCAGTATTTT.

The rearrangement uses TRBV2 and TRBJ2-3; the match to TRBD2 covers 7 bases. Losses at the gene ends were 2 bases for V and 8 bases for J; bases not matched to a gene: 4. This CDR3 contains 13 residues. Per germline, CDR1 SNHLY and CDR2 FYNNEI. CDR3 loop: CASSESPSGTQYF. Written as DNA, the CDR3 is TGTGCCAGCAGTGAATCCCCTAGCGGTACGCAGTATTTT.

This clone was counted once. CDR3 sequence (DNA): TGCGCCAGCAGCGCAGGGGGAGAAGCTTTCTTT. It yields the protein CASSAGGEAFF. The chain is built from TRBV5-1 and TRBJ1-1; 7 positions match TRBD1. Germline loops: CDR1 SGHRS, CDR2 YFSETQ. The CDR3 is 11 residues long. The V gene end was trimmed by 4 bases and the J gene end by 8 bases; junction bases not matched to a gene: 2.

The chain joins TRBV21-1 to TRBJ2-1; TRBD1, the table's D call, was not compared with the DNA. TRBV21-1 is noted as a pseudogene. This CDR3 region has 14 residues. The CDR3 protein is CASSKAGQDNEQFF. The CDR3 nucleotides are TGTGCCAGCAGCAAAGCTGGACAGGACAATGAGCAGTTCTTC.

This clone was seen just once. The genes are TRBV6-2 or TRBV6-3 and TRBJ2-7, with 12 bases fitting TRBD2. Germline V gives CDR1 MNHEY, CDR2 SVGEGT. J gave up 0 bases and V 6 bases, and 9 bases lay outside the gene matches. The CDR3 runs 17 residues. CDR3 protein: CASSKGTSGLHSYEQYF. The CDR3 coding sequence is TGTGCCAGCAGCAAGGGGACTAGCGGGCTCCACTCCTACGAGCAGTACTTC.

Only one count was recorded for this clone. The chain has TRBV4-1 and TRBJ1-4; 8 bases line up with TRBD1. V shed 4 bases, J shed 4 bases, and the junction held 11 bases outside the gene matches. Germline lookup yields CDR1 MGHRA and CDR2 YSYEKL. The CDR3 spans 17 residues. The CDR3 sequence is CASSPGSKGQVNEKLFF. CDR3 in DNA: TGCGCCAGCAGCCCCGGGTCCAAGGGACAGGTTAATGAAAAACTGTTTTTT.

This chain connects TRBV9 to TRBJ1-1; tentatively, D is TRBD1 (5 bases). CDR3 size: 14 residues. Germline-derived CDR1 and CDR2 are SGDLS and YYNGEE. V was shortened by 3 bases and J by 4 bases, with 13 bases between the two germline ends. The CDR3 sequence: CASSGQTDLTEAFF. In DNA form, the CDR3 reads TGTGCCAGCAGCGGCCAGACAGACCTCACTGAAGCTTTCTTT.

In this sample, this clone turned up once. The chain joins TRBV2 to TRBJ1-5; no clear D gene. Germline CDR1 and CDR2: SNHLY and FYNNEI. The CDR3 contains 12 residues. V lost 1 base and J lost 8, with 6 bases in between. Here the CDR3 reads CASSEDREPQHF. The CDR3 nucleotides read TGTGCCAGCAGTGAAGATAGAGAGCCCCAGCATTTT.

The chain couples TRBV19 to TRBJ1-2, with TRBD1 matching 7 bases. The CDR3 is 14 residues long. CDR1 and CDR2 (germline): LNHDA, SQIVND (reference sequence). V lost 2 bases, J lost 3 bases, and 3 bases stayed unmatched. The CDR3 loop is CASSITGAHYGYTF. The CDR3 coding sequence is TGTGCCAGTAGTATAACAGGGGCCCACTATGGCTACACCTTC.

The chain joins TRBV25-1 to TRBJ2-1, with TRBD2 matching 13 bases. The CDR3 runs to 16 residues. V shed 1 base and J 8 bases; nucleotides not matched to a gene: 5. CDR1 is MGHDK, CDR2 SYGVNS, per germline. In nucleotides, the CDR3 is TGTGCCAGCAGTGAATCTCGGACTAGCGGGAGCGATGAGCAGTTCTTC. This gives the protein CASSESRTSGSDEQFF.

This chain's CDR3 is CASSLWANEKLFF. DNA for the CDR3: TGTGCCAGCAGCTTATGGGCCAATGAAAAACTGTTTTTT. The chain joins TRBV7-2 to TRBJ1-4; D unresolved. The germline gives CDR1 SGHTA, CDR2 FQGNSA. The V and J ends lost 2 bases and 5 bases respectively, with 6 bases between them. The CDR3 covers 13 residues.

The V call is TRBV7-9, the J call TRBJ1-5, with 9 bases aligning to TRBD1. This CDR3 comprises 16 residues. V dropped 0 bases and J dropped 2; count of bases not matched to a gene: 2. CDR1 and CDR2 (germline): SEHNR, FQNEAQ (reference sequence). CDR3: CASSLAGQGGNQPQHF. In DNA, the CDR3 is TGTGCCAGCAGCTTAGCGGGACAGGGCGGCAATCAGCCCCAGCATTTT.

The chain carries TRBV5-1 and TRBJ2-1, with D possibly being TRBD2 (6 bases). Trimming cost V 7 bases and J 5 bases, with 13 bases left between them. The CDR3 contains 13 residues. Germline V gene lookup returns CDR1 SGHRS and CDR2 YFSETQ. The CDR3 loop is CASSSEGNNEQFF. Written as DNA, the CDR3 is TGCGCCAGCTCTAGCGAGGGGAACAATGAGCAGTTCTTC.

In this sample, this clone turned up a few times. The chain has TRBV5-6 and TRBJ1-2, with D unresolved. This CDR3 region has 15 residues. Per the germline V gene, CDR1 is SGHDT and CDR2 is YYEEEE. The V gene lost 1 base and the J gene lost 1 base, with 11 bases spanning the gap. The CDR3 nucleotides read TGTGCCAGCAGCTTGAGTCCGGACTTTAACTATGGCTACACCTTC. This codes for CASSLSPDFNYGYTF. Supplemented by reference TRBV5-6 and TRBJ1-2, the full variable domain reads DAGVTQSPTHLIKTRGQQVTLRCSPKSGHDTVSWYQQALGQGPQFIFQYYEEEERQRGNFPDRFSGHQFPNYSSELNVNALLLGDSALYLCASSLSPDFNYGYTFGSGTRLTVV.

The chain joins TRBV12-5 to TRBJ2-1; 11 bases agree with TRBD2. The trim removed 0 bases at V and 0 bases at J, leaving 13 bases unmatched. The CDR3 runs to 21 residues. Germline V lookup: CDR1 LGHNT, CDR2 FRNRAP. CDR3: CASGLVRETSGTRSSYNEQFF. The CDR3 bases are TGTGCTAGTGGTTTGGTACGGGAGACTAGCGGGACCCGGAGCTCCTACAATGAGCAGTTCTTC.